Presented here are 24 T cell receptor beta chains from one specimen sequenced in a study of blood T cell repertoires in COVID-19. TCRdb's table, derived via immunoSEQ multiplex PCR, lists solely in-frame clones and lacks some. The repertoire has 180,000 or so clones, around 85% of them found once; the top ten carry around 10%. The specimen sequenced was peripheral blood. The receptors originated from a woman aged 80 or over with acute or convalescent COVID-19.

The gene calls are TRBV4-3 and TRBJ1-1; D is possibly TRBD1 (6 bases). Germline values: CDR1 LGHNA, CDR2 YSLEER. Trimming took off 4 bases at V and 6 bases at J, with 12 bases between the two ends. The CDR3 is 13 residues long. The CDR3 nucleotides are TGCGCCAGCAGCCTCAGGGGTGCGCCTGAAGCTTTCTTT. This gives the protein CASSLRGAPEAFF.

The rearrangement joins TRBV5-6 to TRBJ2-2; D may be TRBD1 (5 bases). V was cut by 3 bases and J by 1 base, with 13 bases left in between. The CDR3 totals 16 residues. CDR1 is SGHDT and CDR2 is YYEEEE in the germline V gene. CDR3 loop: CASSSSRVGNTGELFF. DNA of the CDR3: TGTGCCAGCAGCTCTTCCAGGGTAGGGAACACCGGGGAGCTGTTTTTT.

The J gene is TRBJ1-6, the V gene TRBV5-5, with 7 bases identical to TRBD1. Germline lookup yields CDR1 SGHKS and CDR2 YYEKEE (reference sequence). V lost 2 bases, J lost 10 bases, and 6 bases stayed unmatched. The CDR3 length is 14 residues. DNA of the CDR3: TGTGCCAGCAGCTTACAGGGGCAGGGGTCACCCCTCCACTTT. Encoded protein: CASSLQGQGSPLHF.

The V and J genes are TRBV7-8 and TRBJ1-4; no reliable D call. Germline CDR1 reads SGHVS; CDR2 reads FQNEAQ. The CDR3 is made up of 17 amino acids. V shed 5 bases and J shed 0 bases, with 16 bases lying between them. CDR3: CASSHEAGFATNEKLFF. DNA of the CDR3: TGTGCCAGCAGCCACGAGGCGGGATTTGCAACTAATGAAAAACTGTTTTTT.

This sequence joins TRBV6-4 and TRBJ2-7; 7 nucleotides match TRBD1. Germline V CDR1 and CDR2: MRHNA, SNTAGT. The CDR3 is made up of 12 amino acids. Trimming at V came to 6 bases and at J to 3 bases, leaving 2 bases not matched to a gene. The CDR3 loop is CASSRDSYEQYF. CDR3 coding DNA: TGTGCCAGCAGCCGGGACAGCTACGAGCAGTACTTC.

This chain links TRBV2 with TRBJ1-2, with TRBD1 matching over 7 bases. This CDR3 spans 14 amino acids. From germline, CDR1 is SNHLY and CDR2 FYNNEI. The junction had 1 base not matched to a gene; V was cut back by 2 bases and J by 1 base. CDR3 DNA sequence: TGTGCCAGCAGTGAACAGGGGGGTAACTATGGCTACACCTTC. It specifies CASSEQGGNYGYTF.

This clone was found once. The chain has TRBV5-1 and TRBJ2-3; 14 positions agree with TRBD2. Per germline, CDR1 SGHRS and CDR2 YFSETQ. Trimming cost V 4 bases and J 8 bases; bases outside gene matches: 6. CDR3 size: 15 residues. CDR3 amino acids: CASSLSGLAGGTQYF. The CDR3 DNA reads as TGCGCCAGCAGCCTATCCGGACTAGCGGGGGGTACGCAGTATTTT.

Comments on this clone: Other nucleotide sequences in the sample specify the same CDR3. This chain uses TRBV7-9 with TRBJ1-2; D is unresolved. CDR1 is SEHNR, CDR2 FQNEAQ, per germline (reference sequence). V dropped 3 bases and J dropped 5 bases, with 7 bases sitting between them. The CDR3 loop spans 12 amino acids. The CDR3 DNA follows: TGTGCCAGCAGCTTTCGAGGGTATGGCTACACCTTC. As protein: CASSFRGYGYTF.

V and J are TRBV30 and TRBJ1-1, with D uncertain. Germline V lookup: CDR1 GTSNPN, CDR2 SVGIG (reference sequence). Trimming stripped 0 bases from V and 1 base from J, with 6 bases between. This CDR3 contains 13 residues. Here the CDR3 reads CAWSVTKNTEAFF. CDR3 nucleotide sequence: TGTGCCTGGAGTGTTACAAAGAACACTGAAGCTTTCTTT.

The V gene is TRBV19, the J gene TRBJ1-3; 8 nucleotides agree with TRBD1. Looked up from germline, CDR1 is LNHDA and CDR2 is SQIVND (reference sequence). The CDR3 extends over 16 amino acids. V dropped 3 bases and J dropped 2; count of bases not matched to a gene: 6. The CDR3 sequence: CASSIPQGATGNTIYF. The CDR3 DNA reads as TGTGCCAGTAGTATCCCCCAGGGGGCTACTGGAAACACCATATATTTT. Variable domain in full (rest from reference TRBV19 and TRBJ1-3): DGGITQSPKYLFRKEGQNVTLSCEQNLNHDAMYWYRQDPGQGLRLIYYSQIVNDFQKGDIAEGYSVSREKKESFPLTVTSAQKNPTAFYLCASSIPQGATGNTIYFGEGSWLTVV.

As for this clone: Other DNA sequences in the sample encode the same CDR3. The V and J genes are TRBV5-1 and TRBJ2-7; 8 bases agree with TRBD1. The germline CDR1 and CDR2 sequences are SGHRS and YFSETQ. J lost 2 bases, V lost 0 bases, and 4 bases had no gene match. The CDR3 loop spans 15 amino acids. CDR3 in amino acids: CASSLGGTGTYEQYF. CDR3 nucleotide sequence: TGCGCCAGCAGCTTGGGAGGGACAGGTACCTACGAGCAGTACTTC.

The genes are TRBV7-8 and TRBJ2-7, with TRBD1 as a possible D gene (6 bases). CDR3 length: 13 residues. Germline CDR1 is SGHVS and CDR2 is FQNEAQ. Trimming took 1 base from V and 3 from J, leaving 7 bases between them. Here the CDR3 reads CASSLDRVYEQYF. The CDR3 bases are TGTGCCAGCAGCTTAGACAGGGTCTACGAGCAGTACTTC.

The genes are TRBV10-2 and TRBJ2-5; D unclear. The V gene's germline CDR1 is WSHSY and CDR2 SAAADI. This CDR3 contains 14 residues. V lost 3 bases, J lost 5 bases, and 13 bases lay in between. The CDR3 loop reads CASSELRVGETQYF. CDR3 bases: TGCGCCAGCAGTGAACTACGGGTCGGCGAGACCCAGTACTTC.

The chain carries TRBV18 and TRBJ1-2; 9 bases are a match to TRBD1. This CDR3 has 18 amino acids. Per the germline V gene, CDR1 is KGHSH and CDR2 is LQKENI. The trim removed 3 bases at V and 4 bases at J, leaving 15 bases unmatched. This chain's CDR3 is CASSPWGQGTGIGYGYTF. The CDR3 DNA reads TGTGCCAGCTCACCGTGGGGACAGGGAACCGGGATAGGCTATGGCTACACCTTC.

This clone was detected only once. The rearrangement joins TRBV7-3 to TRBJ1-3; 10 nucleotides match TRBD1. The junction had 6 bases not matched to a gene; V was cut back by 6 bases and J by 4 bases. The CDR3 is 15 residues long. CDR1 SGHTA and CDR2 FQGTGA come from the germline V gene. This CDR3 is CASSPGQGLGNTIYF. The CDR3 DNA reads TGTGCCAGCAGTCCGGGACAGGGGTTGGGAAACACCATATATTTT.

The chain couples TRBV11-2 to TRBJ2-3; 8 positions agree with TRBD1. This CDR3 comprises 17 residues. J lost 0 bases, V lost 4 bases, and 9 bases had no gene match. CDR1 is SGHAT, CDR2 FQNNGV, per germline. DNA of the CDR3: TGTGCCAGCAGCTCGGGGCCACACAGGGGGAGCACAGATACGCAGTATTTT. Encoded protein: CASSSGPHRGSTDTQYF.

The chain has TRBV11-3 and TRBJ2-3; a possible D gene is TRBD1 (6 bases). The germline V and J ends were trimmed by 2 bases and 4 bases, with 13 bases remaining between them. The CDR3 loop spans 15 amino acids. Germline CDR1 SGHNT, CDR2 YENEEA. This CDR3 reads CASSLTRGRPDTQYF. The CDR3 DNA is TGTGCCAGCAGCTTAACCAGGGGAAGACCAGATACGCAGTATTTT.

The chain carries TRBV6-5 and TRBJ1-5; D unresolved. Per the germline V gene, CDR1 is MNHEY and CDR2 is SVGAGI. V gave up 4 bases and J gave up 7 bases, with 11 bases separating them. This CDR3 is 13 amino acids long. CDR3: CASSLRVLQPQHF. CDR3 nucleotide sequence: TGTGCCAGCAGTTTGAGGGTCTTGCAGCCCCAGCATTTT.

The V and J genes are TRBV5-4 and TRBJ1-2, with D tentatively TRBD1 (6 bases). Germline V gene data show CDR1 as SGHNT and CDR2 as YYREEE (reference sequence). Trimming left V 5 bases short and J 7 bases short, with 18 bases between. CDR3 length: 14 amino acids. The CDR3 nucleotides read TGTGCCAGCAGTTTTGACCCCACAGGGAGTGGCTACACCTTC. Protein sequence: CASSFDPTGSGYTF.

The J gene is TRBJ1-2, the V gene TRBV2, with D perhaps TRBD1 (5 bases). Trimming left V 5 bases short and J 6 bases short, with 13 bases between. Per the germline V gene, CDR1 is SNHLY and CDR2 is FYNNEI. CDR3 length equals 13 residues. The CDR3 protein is CASSPDGGNGYTF. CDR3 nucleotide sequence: TGTGCCAGCAGTCCCGACGGGGGGAATGGCTACACCTTC.

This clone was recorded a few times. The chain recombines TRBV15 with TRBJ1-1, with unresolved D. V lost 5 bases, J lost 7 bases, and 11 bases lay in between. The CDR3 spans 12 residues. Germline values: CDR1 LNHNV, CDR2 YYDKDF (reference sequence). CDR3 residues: CATSAPADEAFF. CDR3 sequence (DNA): TGTGCCACCAGCGCTCCCGCGGATGAAGCTTTCTTT.

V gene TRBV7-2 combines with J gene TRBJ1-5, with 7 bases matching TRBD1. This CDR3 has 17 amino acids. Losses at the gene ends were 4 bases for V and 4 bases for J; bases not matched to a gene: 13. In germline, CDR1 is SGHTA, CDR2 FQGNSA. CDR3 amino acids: CASSSQIRDSANQPQHF. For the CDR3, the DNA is TGTGCCAGCAGCTCCCAAATCCGGGACAGCGCGAATCAGCCCCAGCATTTT.

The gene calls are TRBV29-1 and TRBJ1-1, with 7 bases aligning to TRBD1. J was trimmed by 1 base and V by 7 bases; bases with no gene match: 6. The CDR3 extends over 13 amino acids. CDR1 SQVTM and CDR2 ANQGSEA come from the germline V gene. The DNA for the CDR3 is TGCAGCGGACAGGGAGCGAGGAACACTGAAGCTTTCTTT. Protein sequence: CSGQGARNTEAFF.

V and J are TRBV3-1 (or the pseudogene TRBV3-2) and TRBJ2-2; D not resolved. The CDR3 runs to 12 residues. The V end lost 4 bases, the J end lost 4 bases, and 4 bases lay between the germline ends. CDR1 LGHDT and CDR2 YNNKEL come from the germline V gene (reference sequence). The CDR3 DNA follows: TGTGCCAGCAGCCTGGCCACCGGGGAGCTGTTTTTT. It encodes CASSLATGELFF.